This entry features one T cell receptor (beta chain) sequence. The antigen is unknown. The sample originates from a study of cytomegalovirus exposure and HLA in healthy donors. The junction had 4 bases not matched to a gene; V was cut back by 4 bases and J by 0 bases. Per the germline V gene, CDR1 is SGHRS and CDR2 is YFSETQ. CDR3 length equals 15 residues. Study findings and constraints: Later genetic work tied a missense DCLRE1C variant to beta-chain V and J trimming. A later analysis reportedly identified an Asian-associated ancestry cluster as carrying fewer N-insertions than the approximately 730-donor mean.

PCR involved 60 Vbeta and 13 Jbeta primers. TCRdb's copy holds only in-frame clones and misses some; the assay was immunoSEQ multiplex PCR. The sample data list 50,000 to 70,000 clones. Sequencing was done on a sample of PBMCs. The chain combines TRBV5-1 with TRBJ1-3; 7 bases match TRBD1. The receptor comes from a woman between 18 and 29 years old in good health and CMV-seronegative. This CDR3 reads CASSRDSDSGNTIYF. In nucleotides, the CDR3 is TGCGCCAGCAGCCGGGACAGCGACTCTGGAAACACCATATATTTT.